The 8 T cell receptor beta chains below were found in one sample sequenced in a study of cytomegalovirus exposure and HLA in healthy donors. The PCR had 60 Vbeta and 13 Jbeta primers. Data came from immunoSEQ multiplex PCR; TCRdb stores just in-frame clones and leaves some out. The sample yields approximately 130,000 clones, roughly 82% seen once. Sequencing was carried out using PBMCs. These receptor sequences come from a man younger than 30 in good health and CMV-seropositive.

This chain connects TRBV6-1 to TRBJ1-4; 7 nucleotides align to TRBD1. The ends lost 1 base at V and 10 bases at J; junction bases unmatched: 6. CDR3 length: 14 amino acids. Germline CDR1 reads MNHNS; CDR2 reads SASEGT. DNA of the CDR3: TGTGCCAGCAGTGAAGGGAGTGCAGGGGGAAAACTGTTTTTT. The encoded protein is CASSEGSAGGKLFF.

This clone was seen once. The CDR3 DNA follows: TGTGCCACCAGCAGAGCTACTTCGCCAAGATACAATGAGCAGTTCTTC. Translation: CATSRATSPRYNEQFF. This sequence joins TRBV15 and TRBJ2-1; D remains ambiguous. CDR1 is LNHNV and CDR2 is YYDKDF in the germline V gene (reference sequence). This CDR3 region has 16 residues. V lost 1 base and J 4 bases, leaving 14 bases between the germline ends.

The rearrangement links TRBV12-5 to TRBJ2-2; 7 bases agree with TRBD1. The CDR3 has 15 residues. Per germline, CDR1 LGHNT and CDR2 FRNRAP. V lost 3 bases, J lost 5 bases, and 6 bases stayed unmatched. The CDR3 spells CASGFRDRWTGELFF. CDR3 sequence (DNA): TGTGCTAGTGGTTTCCGGGACAGATGGACCGGGGAGCTGTTTTTT.

This clone showed up just a few times. The rearrangement uses TRBV15 and TRBJ2-3, with 8 nucleotides matching TRBD2. V lost 1 base, J lost 2 bases, and 5 bases stayed unmatched. The CDR3 has 16 amino acids. Germline values: CDR1 LNHNV, CDR2 YYDKDF (reference sequence). Written as DNA, the CDR3 is TGTGCCACCAGCAGAGTACTAGCGGAGAACACAGATACGCAGTATTTT. Translation: CATSRVLAENTDTQYF.

The rearrangement joins TRBV13 to TRBJ1-4, with D possibly being TRBD1 (6 bases). This CDR3 is 14 amino acids long. From germline, CDR1 is PRHDT and CDR2 FYEKMQ (reference sequence). V lost 2 bases to trimming and J lost 2 bases, with 6 bases between them. CDR3 amino acids: CASSLQGTNEKLFF. In DNA, the CDR3 is TGTGCCAGCAGCTTACAGGGGACTAATGAAAAACTGTTTTTT.

The chain uses TRBV1 and TRBJ2-7; the table names TRBD2, a call not compared with the DNA. TRBV1 is designated a pseudogene. CDR3 length equals 14 residues. The CDR3 is CTSIGTGEKYEQYF. CDR3 coding DNA: TGCACCAGCATTGGGACGGGAGAAAAATACGAGCAGTACTTC.

The chain employs TRBV5-4 and TRBJ2-5; possible D gene TRBD1, 6 bases. V was pared by 2 bases and J by 4 bases, with 6 bases between. The CDR3 covers 12 residues. Germline CDR1 reads SGHNT; CDR2 reads YYREEE (reference sequence). CDR3 region: CASSFRGETQYF. In nucleotides, the CDR3 is TGTGCCAGCAGCTTCAGGGGAGAGACCCAGTACTTC.

The chain is built from TRBV6-6 and TRBJ2-7, with D possibly matching TRBD2 (6 bases). The CDR3 runs 14 residues. The germline V and J ends were trimmed by 6 bases and 3 bases, with 15 bases remaining between them. The germline gives CDR1 MNHNY, CDR2 SVGAGI (reference sequence). The CDR3 reads CASRSGTPSYEQYF. Here the CDR3 DNA reads TGTGCCAGCAGATCGGGGACTCCAAGCTACGAGCAGTACTTC.